This T cell receptor (beta chain) was identified in a study of patients and donors after allogeneic stem cell transplantation. The CDR3 extends over 17 amino acids. Germline V CDR1 and CDR2: LGHDT, YNNKEL (reference sequence). After removal of 4 bases from V and 5 bases from J, the junction contained 10 bases not matched to a gene. This clonotype appeared a few times. TCRdb re-called the RT-PCR reads with MiXCR, one entry per CDR3 protein. This sample has approximately 150,000 distinct CDR3 sequences; about 30% occur once, and the top ten carry about 3%. The sequence was obtained from a human donor who was either an allogeneic HSCT recipient or a stem cell or donor lymphocyte infusion donor (not recorded which). It is not recorded whose cells these are; they may come from a transplant donor. The J gene is TRBJ2-7, the V gene TRBV3-1; 14 bases map to TRBD2. The sample taken for sequencing was blood, either unsorted or a sorted T cell fraction (not recorded which). The CDR3 here is CASSRWAGTSGSNEQYF. CDR3 nucleotides: TGTGCCAGCAGCCGATGGGCCGGGACTAGCGGGAGCAACGAGCAGTACTTC.